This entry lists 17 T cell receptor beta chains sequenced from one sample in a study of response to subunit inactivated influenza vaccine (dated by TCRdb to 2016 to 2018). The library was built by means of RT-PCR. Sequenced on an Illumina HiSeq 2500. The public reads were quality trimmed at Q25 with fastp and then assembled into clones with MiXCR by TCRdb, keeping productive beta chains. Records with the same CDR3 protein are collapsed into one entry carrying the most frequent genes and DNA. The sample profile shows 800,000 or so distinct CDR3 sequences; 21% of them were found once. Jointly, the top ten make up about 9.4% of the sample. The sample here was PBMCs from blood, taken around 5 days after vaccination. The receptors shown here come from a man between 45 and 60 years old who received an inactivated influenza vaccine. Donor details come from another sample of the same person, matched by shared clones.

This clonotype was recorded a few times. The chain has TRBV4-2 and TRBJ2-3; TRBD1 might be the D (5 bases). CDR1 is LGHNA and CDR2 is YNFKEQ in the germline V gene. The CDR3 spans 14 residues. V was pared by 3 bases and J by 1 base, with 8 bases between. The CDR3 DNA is TGTGCCAGCAGCCACGGCAGGGGCACAGATACGCAGTATTTT. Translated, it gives CASSHGRGTDTQYF.

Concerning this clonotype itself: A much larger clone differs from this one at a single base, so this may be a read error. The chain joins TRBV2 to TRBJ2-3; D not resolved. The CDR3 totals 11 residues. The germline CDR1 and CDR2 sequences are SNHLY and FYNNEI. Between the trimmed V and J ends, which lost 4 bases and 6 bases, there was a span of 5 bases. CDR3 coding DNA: TGTGCCAGCAGTGTGGTGGATACGCAGTATTTT. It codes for CASSVVDTQYF.

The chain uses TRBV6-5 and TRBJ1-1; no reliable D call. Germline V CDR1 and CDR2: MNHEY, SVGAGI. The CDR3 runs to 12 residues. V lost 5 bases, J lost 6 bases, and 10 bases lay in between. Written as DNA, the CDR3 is TGTGCCAGCAGTGAGGTCGGGGCTGAAGCTTTCTTT. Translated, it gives CASSEVGAEAFF.

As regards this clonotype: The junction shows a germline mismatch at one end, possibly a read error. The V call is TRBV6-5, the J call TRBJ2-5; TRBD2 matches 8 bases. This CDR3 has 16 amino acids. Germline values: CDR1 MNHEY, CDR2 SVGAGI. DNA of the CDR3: TGTGCCAGCAGTTACTCGGGTAGCGGGGCTTCAGAGACCCATTACTTC. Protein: CASSYSGSGASETHYF.

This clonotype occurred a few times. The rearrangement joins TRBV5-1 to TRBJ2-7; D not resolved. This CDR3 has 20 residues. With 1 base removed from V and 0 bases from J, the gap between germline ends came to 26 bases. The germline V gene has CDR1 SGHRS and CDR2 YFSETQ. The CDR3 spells CASSLRRAPTFSTLSYEQYF. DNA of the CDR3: TGCGCCAGCAGCTTGCGACGGGCACCGACCTTTTCCACGCTCTCCTACGAGCAGTACTTC.

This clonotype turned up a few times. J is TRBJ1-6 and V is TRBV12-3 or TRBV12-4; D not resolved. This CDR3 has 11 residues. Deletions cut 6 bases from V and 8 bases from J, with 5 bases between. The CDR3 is CASSRYSPLHF. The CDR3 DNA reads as TGTGCCAGCAGCAGATATTCACCCCTCCACTTT.

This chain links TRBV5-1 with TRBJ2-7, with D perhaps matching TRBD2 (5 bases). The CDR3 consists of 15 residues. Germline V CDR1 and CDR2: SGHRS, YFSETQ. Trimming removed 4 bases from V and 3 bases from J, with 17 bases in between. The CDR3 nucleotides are TGCGCCAGCAGCGAGGGAAGCCAAGGGATCTACGAGCAGTACTTC. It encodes CASSEGSQGIYEQYF.

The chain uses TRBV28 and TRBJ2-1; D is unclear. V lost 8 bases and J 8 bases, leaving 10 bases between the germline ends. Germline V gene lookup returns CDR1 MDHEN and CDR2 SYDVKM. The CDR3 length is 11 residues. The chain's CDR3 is CASAAVHEQFF. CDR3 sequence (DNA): TGTGCCAGCGCCGCTGTCCATGAGCAGTTCTTC.

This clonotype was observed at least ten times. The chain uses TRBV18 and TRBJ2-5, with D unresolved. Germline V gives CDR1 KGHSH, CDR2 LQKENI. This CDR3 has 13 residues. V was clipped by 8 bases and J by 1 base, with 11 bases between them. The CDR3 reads CASSPGSQETQYF. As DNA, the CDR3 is TGTGCCAGCAGTCCGGGTTCCCAAGAGACCCAGTACTTC.

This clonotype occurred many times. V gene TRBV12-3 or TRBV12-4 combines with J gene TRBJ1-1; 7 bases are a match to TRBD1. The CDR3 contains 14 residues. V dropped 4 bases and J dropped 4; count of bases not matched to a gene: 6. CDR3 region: CASSSGQRATEAFF. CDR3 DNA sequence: TGTGCCAGCAGTTCGGGACAGCGAGCCACTGAAGCTTTCTTT.

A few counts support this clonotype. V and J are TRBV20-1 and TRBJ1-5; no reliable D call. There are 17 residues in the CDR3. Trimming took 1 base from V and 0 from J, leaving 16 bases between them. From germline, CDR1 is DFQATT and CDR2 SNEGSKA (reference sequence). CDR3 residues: CSARGPSGSVSNQPQHF. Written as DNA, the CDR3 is TGCAGTGCTAGAGGTCCCAGCGGGTCGGTTAGCAATCAGCCCCAGCATTTT.

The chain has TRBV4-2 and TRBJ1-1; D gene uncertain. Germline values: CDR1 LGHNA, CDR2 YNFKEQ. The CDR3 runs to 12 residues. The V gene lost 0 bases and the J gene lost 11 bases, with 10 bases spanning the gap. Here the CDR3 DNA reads TGTGCCAGCAGCCAAGACAGCCGGAGGGCTTTCTTT. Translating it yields CASSQDSRRAFF.

CDR3 bases: TGTGCCAGCAGTTTCCGAACAACTAATGAAAAACTGTTTTTT. The encoded protein is CASSFRTTNEKLFF. The chain is built from TRBV12-3 or TRBV12-4 and TRBJ1-4; D is unresolved. This CDR3 has 14 residues. With 3 bases removed from V and 0 bases from J, the gap between germline ends came to 5 bases.

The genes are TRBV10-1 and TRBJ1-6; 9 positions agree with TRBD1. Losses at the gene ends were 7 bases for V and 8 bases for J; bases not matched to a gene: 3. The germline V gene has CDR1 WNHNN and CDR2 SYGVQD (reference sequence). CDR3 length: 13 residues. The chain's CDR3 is CASKRDRDSPLHF. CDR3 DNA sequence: TGCGCCAGCAAAAGGGACAGGGATTCACCCCTCCACTTT.

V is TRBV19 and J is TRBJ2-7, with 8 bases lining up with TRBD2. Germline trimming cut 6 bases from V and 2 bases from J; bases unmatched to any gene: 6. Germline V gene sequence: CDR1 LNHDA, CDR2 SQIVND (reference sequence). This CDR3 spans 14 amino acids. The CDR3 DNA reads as TGTGCCAGTAGCCCCGGGGGGGTGACCTACGAGCAGTACTTC. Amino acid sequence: CASSPGGVTYEQYF.

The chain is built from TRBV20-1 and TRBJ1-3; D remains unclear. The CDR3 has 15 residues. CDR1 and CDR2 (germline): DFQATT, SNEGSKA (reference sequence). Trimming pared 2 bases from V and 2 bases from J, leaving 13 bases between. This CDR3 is CSARRAPGPGNTIYF. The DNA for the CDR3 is TGCAGTGCTAGACGGGCCCCCGGTCCTGGAAACACCATATATTTT.

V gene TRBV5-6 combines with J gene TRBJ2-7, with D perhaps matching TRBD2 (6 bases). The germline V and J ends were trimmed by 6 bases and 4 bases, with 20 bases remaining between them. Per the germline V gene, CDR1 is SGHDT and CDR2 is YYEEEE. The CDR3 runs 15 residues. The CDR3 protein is CASNMAGGVIYEQYF. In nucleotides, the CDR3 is TGTGCCAGCAACATGGCGGGCGGGGTTATTTACGAGCAGTACTTC.